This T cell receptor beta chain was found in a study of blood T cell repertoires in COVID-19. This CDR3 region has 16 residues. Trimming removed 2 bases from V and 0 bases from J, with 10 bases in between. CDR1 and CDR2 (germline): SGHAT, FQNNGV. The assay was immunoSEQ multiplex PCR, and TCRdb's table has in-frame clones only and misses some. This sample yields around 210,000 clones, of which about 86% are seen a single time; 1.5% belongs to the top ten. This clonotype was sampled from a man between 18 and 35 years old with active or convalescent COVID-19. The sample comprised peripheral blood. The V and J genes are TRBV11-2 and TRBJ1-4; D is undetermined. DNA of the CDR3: TGTGCCAGCAGCTTACCCGTCGTCTCAACTAATGAAAAACTGTTTTTT. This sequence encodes CASSLPVVSTNEKLFF.